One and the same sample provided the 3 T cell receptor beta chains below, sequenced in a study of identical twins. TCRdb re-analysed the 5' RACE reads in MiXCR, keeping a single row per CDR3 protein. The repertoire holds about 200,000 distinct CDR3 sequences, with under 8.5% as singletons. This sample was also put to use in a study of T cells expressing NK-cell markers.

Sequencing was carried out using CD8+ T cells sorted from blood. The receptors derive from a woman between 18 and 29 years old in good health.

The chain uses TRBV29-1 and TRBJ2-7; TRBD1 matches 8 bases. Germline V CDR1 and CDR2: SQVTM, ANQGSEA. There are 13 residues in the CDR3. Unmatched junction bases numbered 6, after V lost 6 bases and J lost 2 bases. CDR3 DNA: TGCAGCGTCCCGGGACAGGTCGCCTACGAGCAGTACTTC. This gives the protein CSVPGQVAYEQYF.

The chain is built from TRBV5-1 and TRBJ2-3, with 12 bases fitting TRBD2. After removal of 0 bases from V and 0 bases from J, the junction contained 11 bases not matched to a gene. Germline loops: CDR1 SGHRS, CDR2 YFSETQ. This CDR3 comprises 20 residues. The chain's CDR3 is CASSLAKGSLAGGSTDTQYF. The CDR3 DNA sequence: TGCGCCAGCAGCTTGGCAAAGGGGAGTCTAGCGGGGGGGAGCACAGATACGCAGTATTTT.

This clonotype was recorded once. The CDR3 DNA follows: TGTGCCAGCAGTTACTCCAACAGGCAACTCGAAAACATTCAGTACTTC. It specifies CASSYSNRQLENIQYF. The rearrangement joins TRBV6-5 to TRBJ2-4; possibly TRBD1 for D (5 bases). V was shortened by 0 bases and J by 5 bases, with 14 bases between the two germline ends. Germline CDR1 and CDR2: MNHEY and SVGAGI. The CDR3 is 16 amino acids.